The 9 T cell receptor beta chains listed next were all sequenced from one sample in a study of T-cell memory formation after mild COVID-19. TCRdb analysed the 5' RACE reads with MiXCR anew, one entry per CDR3 protein. Of about 190,000 distinct CDR3 sequences listed, about 11% were seen once; the top ten hold less than 4%. The sample comprised PBMCs or a T cell subset sorted from them (not recorded which). The receptors derive from a man aged 18-30 years who had mild COVID-19 (a few samples of this study predate the infection). Cell type and time point are not known.

This clonotype was counted at least ten times. The chain carries TRBV28 and TRBJ1-5; tentatively, D is TRBD1 (6 bases). With 5 bases removed from V and 0 bases from J, the gap between germline ends came to 8 bases. The CDR3 spans 14 residues. Germline V gene data show CDR1 as MDHEN and CDR2 as SYDVKM. In DNA form, the CDR3 reads TGTGCCAGCAGTAAAGGGGGTAGCAATCAGCCCCAGCATTTT. As protein: CASSKGGSNQPQHF.

Ten or more counts support this clonotype. The DNA for the CDR3 is TGTGCCAGCGTCACCGGTGGGGGTCAAGAGACCCAGTACTTC. It is translated as CASVTGGGQETQYF. The chain combines TRBV6-2 or TRBV6-3 with TRBJ2-5; either TRBD1 or TRBD2 may supply D (5 bases each). CDR1 MNHEY and CDR2 SVGEGT come from the germline V gene. The V end lost 8 bases, the J end lost 2 bases, and 15 bases lay between the germline ends. The CDR3 sequence is 14 residues long.

This clonotype was counted between two and nine times. The chain combines TRBV28 with TRBJ1-3; D gene unclear. Between the trimmed V and J ends, which lost 6 bases and 4 bases, there was a span of 7 bases. The CDR3 consists of 12 residues. The germline CDR1 and CDR2 sequences are MDHEN and SYDVKM. DNA for the CDR3: TGTGCCAGCAGACTAACGGGAAACACCATATATTTT. This sequence encodes CASRLTGNTIYF.

The genes are TRBV12-3 or TRBV12-4 and TRBJ1-4, with TRBD1 as a possible D gene (6 bases). This CDR3 contains 14 residues. Trimming shortened V by 6 bases and J by 8 bases, and 16 bases separated the two germline ends. Here the CDR3 DNA reads TGTGCCAGCAGCCACAGGGAGGGTGAGGAAAAACTGTTTTTT. It encodes CASSHREGEEKLFF.

V and J are TRBV7-6 and TRBJ2-5, with TRBD2 matching 9 bases. Looked up from germline, CDR1 is SGHVS and CDR2 is FNYEAQ. CDR3 size: 16 residues. After removal of 3 bases from V and 5 bases from J, the junction contained 10 bases not matched to a gene. CDR3 nucleotide sequence: TGTGCCAGCAGCTTCCACCCCCTAGCGGGGACTGAGACCCAGTACTTC. Protein product: CASSFHPLAGTETQYF.

This clonotype was seen ten or more times. The chain recombines TRBV5-6 with TRBJ2-5; the D is unclear. This CDR3 contains 11 residues. The V and J ends lost 1 base and 5 bases respectively, with 3 bases between them. The V gene's germline CDR1 is SGHDT and CDR2 YYEEEE. The CDR3 reads CASSLRETQYF. CDR3 DNA: TGTGCCAGCAGCTTGAGGGAGACCCAGTACTTC.

This clonotype was observed a handful of times. V is TRBV5-1 and J is TRBJ2-5; D call uncertain. Germline CDR1 SGHRS, CDR2 YFSETQ. V lost 3 bases and J 0 bases, leaving 9 bases between the germline ends. The CDR3 runs 14 residues. Here the CDR3 DNA reads TGCGCCAGCAGCTCCGGCTGGAACCAAGAGACCCAGTACTTC. Its protein is CASSSGWNQETQYF.

The count of this clonotype is one. The chain carries TRBV10-3 and TRBJ1-1; 8 nucleotides align to TRBD1. V was clipped by 8 bases and J by 5 bases; unmatched bases: 16. Germline assignment: CDR1 ENHRY and CDR2 SYGVKD. CDR3 length equals 16 residues. CDR3 coding DNA: TGTGCCATCGGGCGACCAGGGGGCCTGACGGGGACTGAAGCTTTCTTT. Its protein is CAIGRPGGLTGTEAFF.

The V gene is TRBV25-1, the J gene TRBJ1-1; D call uncertain. Looked up from germline, CDR1 is MGHDK and CDR2 is SYGVNS. This CDR3 contains 13 residues. V lost 7 bases and J 0 bases, leaving 9 bases between the germline ends. CDR3 region: CASNAGVNTEAFF. Here the CDR3 DNA reads TGTGCCAGCAATGCCGGGGTGAACACTGAAGCTTTCTTT.